The clone carrying this T cell receptor (beta chain) was detected a few times. Gene and germline names: mouse. The observed sequence ends 4 residues before the CDR3 terminus, with the missing tail filled in from the germline J gene. Germline V gives CDR1 NSQYPW, CDR2 LRSPGD (reference sequence). This CDR3 region has 15 residues. The authors extracted RNA and reverse transcribed it into cDNA as the sequencing template. Some clones are missing from TCRdb's copy, which holds only in-frame ones; the method was immunoSEQ multiplex PCR. Altogether approximately 110,000 clones were found in the sample, and no singletons occur. This entry is derived from a study of CD8+ T cells in alopecia areata.

The V call is TRBV1, the J call TRBJ2-1; D may be TRBD1 (6 bases). The source is a C3H/HeJ mouse with alopecia areata. The mice in this strain carry MHC haplotype H2-k. Sample: lesional skin. This CDR3 is CTCSADQGGGAEQFF. CDR3 DNA, as far as it was read: TGCACCTGCAGTGCAGATCAGGGAGGGGGAGCT.